This is a list of T cell receptor beta chains from one sample in a study of OX40 agonist ivuxolimab in advanced cancers. The data were produced by immunoSEQ multiplex PCR, yet TCRdb's version contains in-frame clones alone and is incomplete. The table includes 40,000 to 45,000 clones, 75% to 90% detected once. This specimen was CD4+ or CD8+ T cells sorted from blood, taken in a trial of the OX40 agonist ivuxolimab. These receptor sequences come from an adult with an advanced solid tumor such as melanoma, head and neck, liver or kidney cancer. The CDR3 runs from the conserved cysteine through the conserved F or W. Fields, in order: CDR3 protein, CDR3 DNA, clone size, V gene, D gene, J gene. A D gene is named only where the DNA matches it firmly. Size is stated for part of the rows, as once, few or many counts, or as a class when the clone is expanded.

CDR3aa: CASSLAQGGWSEQYF; CDR3nt: TGCGCCAGCAGCTTGGCCCAGGGTGGTTGGAGCGAGCAGTACTTC; abundance: NA; v_gene: TRBV5-1; d_gene: NA; j_gene: TRBJ2-7
CDR3aa: CASSSEDRGPYEQYF; CDR3nt: TGTGCCAGCAGTTCTGAGGACAGGGGCCCCTACGAGCAGTACTTC; abundance: NA; v_gene: TRBV6-6; d_gene: TRBD1; j_gene: TRBJ2-7
CDR3aa: CASSKEVIGEAFF; CDR3nt: TGTGCCAGCAGCAAAGAGGTTATCGGGGAAGCTTTCTTT; abundance: NA; v_gene: TRBV11-2; d_gene: NA; j_gene: TRBJ1-1
CDR3aa: CASSTRTSGGSDTQYF; CDR3nt: TGTGCCAGCAGCACCCGGACTAGCGGGGGCTCAGATACGCAGTATTTT; abundance: NA; v_gene: TRBV11-3; d_gene: TRBD2; j_gene: TRBJ2-3
CDR3aa: CASSLGTSHNEQFF; CDR3nt: TGTGCCAGCAGCTTAGGAACTAGCCACAATGAGCAGTTCTTC; abundance: NA; v_gene: TRBV7-8; d_gene: NA; j_gene: TRBJ2-1
CDR3aa: CASSLNVGADTQYF; CDR3nt: TGTGCCAGCAGCTTAAACGTGGGAGCAGATACGCAGTATTTT; abundance: NA; v_gene: TRBV7-6; d_gene: NA; j_gene: TRBJ2-3
CDR3aa: CASSLDRGQYNEQFF; CDR3nt: TGTGCCAGCAGCTTGGACAGGGGACAATACAATGAGCAGTTCTTC; abundance: NA; v_gene: TRBV11-1; d_gene: TRBD1; j_gene: TRBJ2-1
CDR3aa: CASSKRGLAGGLHNEQFF; CDR3nt: TGTGCCAGCAGCAAACGGGGACTAGCGGGGGGGCTGCACAATGAGCAGTTCTTC; abundance: NA; v_gene: TRBV7-2; d_gene: TRBD2; j_gene: TRBJ2-1
CDR3aa: CATRDRGVYEQYF; CDR3nt: TGTGCCACCCGGGACAGGGGGGTCTACGAGCAGTACTTC; abundance: NA; v_gene: TRBV30; d_gene: TRBD1; j_gene: TRBJ2-7
CDR3aa: CASSISGTGELFF; CDR3nt: TGTGCCAGTAGTATCTCAGGAACCGGGGAGCTGTTTTTT; abundance: NA; v_gene: TRBV19; d_gene: NA; j_gene: TRBJ2-2
CDR3aa: CASSFGLAGHSYEQYF; CDR3nt: TGCGCCAGCAGTTTCGGACTAGCGGGACACTCCTACGAGCAGTACTTC; abundance: NA; v_gene: TRBV5-1; d_gene: TRBD2; j_gene: TRBJ2-7
CDR3aa: CASSSNRGLGEQYF; CDR3nt: TGTGCCAGCAGTTCGAACAGGGGACTCGGCGAGCAGTACTTC; abundance: NA; v_gene: TRBV6-5; d_gene: NA; j_gene: TRBJ2-7
CDR3aa: CASSEAGASFNEQFF; CDR3nt: TGTGCCAGCAGTGAAGCTGGAGCGTCCTTCAATGAGCAGTTCTTC; abundance: NA; v_gene: TRBV2; d_gene: NA; j_gene: TRBJ2-1
CDR3aa: CASSDRGEQETQYF; CDR3nt: TGTGCCAGCAGTGACCGGGGGGAACAAGAGACCCAGTACTTC; abundance: NA; v_gene: TRBV6-4; d_gene: TRBD2; j_gene: TRBJ2-5
CDR3aa: CASRSTGYNQPQHF; CDR3nt: TGTGCCAGCAGGTCCACAGGGTATAACCAGCCCCAGCATTTT; abundance: few; v_gene: TRBV6-1; d_gene: NA; j_gene: TRBJ1-5
CDR3aa: CSVRQGGLAGYTF; CDR3nt: TGCAGCGTTCGGCAGGGGGGATTGGCCGGCTACACCTTC; abundance: NA; v_gene: TRBV29-1; d_gene: TRBD1; j_gene: TRBJ1-2
CDR3aa: CASSPGQEPSTDTQYF; CDR3nt: TGTGCCAGCAGCCCCGGACAGGAGCCTAGCACAGATACGCAGTATTTT; abundance: NA; v_gene: TRBV7-3; d_gene: TRBD1; j_gene: TRBJ2-3
CDR3aa: CASSDGGRRTDTQYF; CDR3nt: TGTGCCAGTAGTGACGGCGGGAGGAGGACAGATACGCAGTATTTT; abundance: NA; v_gene: TRBV19; d_gene: TRBD2; j_gene: TRBJ2-3
CDR3aa: CASSMMGVVYGYTF; CDR3nt: TGTGCCAGTAGTATGATGGGAGTTGTTTATGGCTACACCTTC; abundance: NA; v_gene: TRBV19; d_gene: NA; j_gene: TRBJ1-2
CDR3aa: CASSLALENTEAFF; CDR3nt: TGTGCCAGCAGCTTAGCCCTCGAAAACACTGAAGCTTTCTTT; abundance: NA; v_gene: TRBV11-2; d_gene: NA; j_gene: TRBJ1-1
CDR3aa: CASSVQGHYEQYF; CDR3nt: TGTGCCAGCAGCGTACAGGGGCACTACGAGCAGTACTTC; abundance: NA; v_gene: TRBV6-1; d_gene: TRBD1; j_gene: TRBJ2-7
CDR3aa: CASSPQTGDDGYTF; CDR3nt: TGTGCCAGCAGTCCCCAGACAGGGGATGATGGCTACACCTTC; abundance: few; v_gene: TRBV28; d_gene: TRBD1; j_gene: TRBJ1-2
CDR3aa: CAWSVNGDTEAFF; CDR3nt: TGTGCCTGGAGTGTAAACGGAGACACTGAAGCTTTCTTT; abundance: NA; v_gene: TRBV30; d_gene: NA; j_gene: TRBJ1-1
CDR3aa: CASSFQLAANYEQYF; CDR3nt: TGCGCCAGCAGCTTTCAGCTAGCGGCGAACTACGAGCAGTACTTC; abundance: NA; v_gene: TRBV5-1; d_gene: TRBD2; j_gene: TRBJ2-7
CDR3aa: CASSQDRGEETQYF; CDR3nt: TGTGCCAGTAGCCAGGACAGGGGGGAAGAGACCCAGTACTTC; abundance: NA; v_gene: TRBV19; d_gene: TRBD1; j_gene: TRBJ2-5
CDR3aa: CASKWGVNTEAFF; CDR3nt: TGTGCCAGTAAGTGGGGCGTCAACACTGAAGCTTTCTTT; abundance: NA; v_gene: TRBV19; d_gene: NA; j_gene: TRBJ1-1
CDR3aa: CAWSVGGGIETQYF; CDR3nt: TGTGCCTGGAGTGTCGGAGGGGGCATCGAGACCCAGTACTTC; abundance: NA; v_gene: TRBV30; d_gene: NA; j_gene: TRBJ2-5
CDR3aa: CAWSSTGSTKRTQYF; CDR3nt: TGTGCCTGGAGCAGTACGGGGAGTACCAAGAGAACCCAGTACTTC; abundance: NA; v_gene: TRBV30; d_gene: NA; j_gene: TRBJ2-5
CDR3aa: CASSLGLAGVTGELFF; CDR3nt: TGTGCCAGCAGCTTAGGGCTAGCGGGCGTCACCGGGGAGCTGTTTTTT; abundance: NA; v_gene: TRBV7-8; d_gene: TRBD2; j_gene: TRBJ2-2
CDR3aa: CASRKNTEAFF; CDR3nt: TGTGCCAGCCGGAAGAACACTGAAGCTTTCTTT; abundance: few; v_gene: TRBV28; d_gene: NA; j_gene: TRBJ1-1
CDR3aa: CASSAAQINTEAFF; CDR3nt: TGTGCCAGCAGTGCGGCCCAGATTAACACTGAAGCTTTCTTT; abundance: NA; v_gene: TRBV2; d_gene: NA; j_gene: TRBJ1-1
CDR3aa: CASSLRLAGADTQYF; CDR3nt: TGTGCCAGCAGCTTACGACTAGCGGGGGCGGATACGCAGTATTTT; abundance: NA; v_gene: TRBV11-1; d_gene: TRBD2; j_gene: TRBJ2-3
CDR3aa: CASNDSPGRHSNQPQHF; CDR3nt: TGTGCCAGTAACGACTCCCCCGGCAGACATAGCAATCAGCCCCAGCATTTT; abundance: NA; v_gene: TRBV19; d_gene: NA; j_gene: TRBJ1-5
CDR3aa: CASSSRGQGQETQYF; CDR3nt: TGTGCCAGCAGCAGCCGGGGACAGGGTCAAGAGACCCAGTACTTC; abundance: NA; v_gene: TRBV28; d_gene: TRBD1; j_gene: TRBJ2-5
CDR3aa: CASSPGRARSPYEQYF; CDR3nt: TGTGCCAGCAGTCCCGGCCGAGCGCGTTCTCCCTACGAGCAGTACTTC; abundance: NA; v_gene: TRBV28; d_gene: NA; j_gene: TRBJ2-7
CDR3aa: CASSLGEGHEQFF; CDR3nt: TGTGCTAGCAGCTTAGGAGAAGGACATGAGCAGTTCTTC; abundance: NA; v_gene: TRBV7-7; d_gene: NA; j_gene: TRBJ2-1
CDR3aa: CASSYLVGGDGGYTF; CDR3nt: TGTGCCAGCAGTTACTTGGTAGGGGGCGATGGGGGCTACACCTTC; abundance: NA; v_gene: TRBV6-5; d_gene: TRBD1; j_gene: TRBJ1-2
CDR3aa: CASTENDRVYGYTF; CDR3nt: TGTGCCAGCACCGAAAACGACAGGGTCTATGGCTACACCTTC; abundance: NA; v_gene: TRBV28; d_gene: TRBD1; j_gene: TRBJ1-2
CDR3aa: CASRRVSGSYNEQFF; CDR3nt: TGTGCCAGCAGGAGGGTTAGCGGGAGCTACAATGAGCAGTTCTTC; abundance: NA; v_gene: TRBV28; d_gene: TRBD2; j_gene: TRBJ2-1
CDR3aa: CASSVGLAGVGVTGELFF; CDR3nt: TGTGCCAGCAGTGTCGGACTAGCGGGAGTGGGGGTCACCGGGGAGCTGTTTTTT; abundance: NA; v_gene: TRBV2; d_gene: TRBD2; j_gene: TRBJ2-2
CDR3aa: CASSDSTTGNTEAFF; CDR3nt: TGTGCCAGCAGTGACTCTACGACAGGCAACACTGAAGCTTTCTTT; abundance: NA; v_gene: TRBV6-4; d_gene: NA; j_gene: TRBJ1-1
CDR3aa: CASSPPGTGRTDTQYF; CDR3nt: TGTGCCAGCTCACCTCCCGGGACAGGGCGCACAGATACGCAGTATTTT; abundance: NA; v_gene: TRBV18; d_gene: TRBD1; j_gene: TRBJ2-3